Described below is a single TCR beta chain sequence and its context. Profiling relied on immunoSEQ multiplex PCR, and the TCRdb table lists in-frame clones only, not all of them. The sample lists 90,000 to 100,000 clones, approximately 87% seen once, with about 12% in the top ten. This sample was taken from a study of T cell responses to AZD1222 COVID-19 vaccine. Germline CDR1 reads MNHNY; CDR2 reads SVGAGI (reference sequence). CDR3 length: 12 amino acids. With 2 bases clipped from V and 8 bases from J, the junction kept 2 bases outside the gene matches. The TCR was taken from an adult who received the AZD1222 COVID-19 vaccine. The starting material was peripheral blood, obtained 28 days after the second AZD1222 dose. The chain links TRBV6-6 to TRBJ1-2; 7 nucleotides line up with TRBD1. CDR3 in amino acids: CASSYDRAGYTF. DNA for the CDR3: TGTGCCAGCAGTTACGACAGGGCGGGCTACACCTTC.